The 29 T cell receptor beta chains in this list originate from one sample, sequenced in a study of shared clonotypes between healthy human individuals. The repertoire was sequenced with immunoSEQ multiplex PCR; TCRdb's copy has only in-frame clones and lacks some. The sample has fewer than 1 million clones, approximately 96% seen once. CD8 cells classed as naive were CD45RO-negative and positively selected for CCR7, excluding terminally differentiated effector memory CD45RA+ cells. Sequencing was done on a sample of naive CD8+ T cells sorted from blood. These receptors came from a man younger than 45 in good health.

This clone was recorded a few times. Other DNA sequences in this specimen translate into the identical CDR3. The chain uses TRBV7-6 and TRBJ1-4, with D tentatively TRBD1 (6 bases). The CDR3 is made up of 15 amino acids. Germline values: CDR1 SGHVS, CDR2 FNYEAQ. V was shortened by 2 bases and J by 8 bases, with 15 bases between the two germline ends. CDR3 residues: CASSLRLDSGEKLFF. The CDR3 DNA follows: TGTGCCAGCAGCTTAAGATTGGACAGTGGAGAAAAACTGTTTTTT.

The J gene is TRBJ2-7, the V gene TRBV29-1; 10 nucleotides line up with TRBD2. The length of the CDR3 is 14 residues. CDR1 is SQVTM and CDR2 is ANQGSEA in the germline V gene. J was trimmed by 1 base and V by 4 bases; bases with no gene match: 4. CDR3 nucleotides: TGCAGCGTTGCCGGTAGCGGGAGGTCCTACGAGCAGTACTTC. This codes for CSVAGSGRSYEQYF.

This chain joins TRBV4-1 and TRBJ2-1; 10 bases are shared with TRBD2. CDR1 is MGHRA, CDR2 YSYEKL, per germline. The junction had 9 bases not matched to a gene; V was cut back by 0 bases and J by 4 bases. The CDR3 spans 18 residues. The CDR3, as DNA: TGCGCCAGCAGCCAAGACGGGAGAAGCGGGAGGGTGTACAATGAGCAGTTCTTC. Residues: CASSQDGRSGRVYNEQFF.

CDR3 sequence: CASSAPGDGTDTQYF. The CDR3 region has the DNA TGCGCCAGCAGCGCCCCGGGAGATGGCACAGATACGCAGTATTTT. This chain uses TRBV4-1 with TRBJ2-3; the D gene is possibly TRBD2 (6 bases). V was cut by 5 bases and J by 1 base, with 13 bases left in between. The CDR3 is made up of 15 amino acids. CDR1 MGHRA and CDR2 YSYEKL come from the germline V gene.

The rearrangement joins TRBV6-6 to TRBJ1-5, with D possibly being TRBD1 (5 bases). Trimming left V 6 bases short and J 0 bases short, with 12 bases between. The CDR3 covers 15 residues. The germline V gene has CDR1 MNHNY and CDR2 SVGAGI (reference sequence). The CDR3 region is CASSPGQYSNQPQHF. CDR3 DNA: TGTGCCAGCAGCCCCGGACAATATAGCAATCAGCCCCAGCATTTT.

The rearrangement links TRBV27 to TRBJ2-6; 8 bases are shared with TRBD2. Germline values: CDR1 MNHEY, CDR2 SMNVEV (reference sequence). Germline trimming cut 8 bases from V and 0 bases from J; bases unmatched to any gene: 6. This CDR3 has 16 amino acids. The CDR3 DNA reads TGTGCCAGCCTGGGACTAGACCACTCTGGGGCCAACGTCCTGACTTTC. It specifies CASLGLDHSGANVLTF.

Concerning this clone itself: This sample includes further DNA sequences coding for the same CDR3. V and J are TRBV27 and TRBJ2-7; 7 nucleotides match TRBD1. CDR3 size: 11 residues. V dropped 4 bases and J dropped 6; count of bases not matched to a gene: 0. Germline V gene lookup returns CDR1 MNHEY and CDR2 SMNVEV (reference sequence). This CDR3 is CASSSGGEQYF. The DNA of the CDR3 is TGTGCCAGCAGTTCAGGGGGCGAGCAGTACTTC.

The chain links TRBV4-3 to TRBJ2-2; D gene ambiguous. Germline lookup yields CDR1 LGHNA and CDR2 YSLEER. The CDR3 runs to 11 residues. The V end was cut by 6 bases, the J end by 1 base, with 0 bases between. The CDR3 DNA reads TGCGCCAGCAGGAACACCGGGGAGCTGTTTTTT. Its translation is CASRNTGELFF.

This chain connects TRBV29-1 to TRBJ1-3; a possible D gene is TRBD1 (5 bases). Per the germline V gene, CDR1 is SQVTM and CDR2 is ANQGSEA. The germline V and J ends were trimmed by 6 bases and 4 bases, with 10 bases remaining between them. The CDR3 runs 12 residues. The CDR3 DNA reads TGCAGCGTACGGGACCCAGGAAACACCATATATTTT. Its translation: CSVRDPGNTIYF.

V usage is TRBV30 and J usage is TRBJ2-7, with 12 bases aligning to TRBD2. V lost 3 bases, J lost 4 bases, and 4 bases stayed unmatched. Germline V CDR1 and CDR2: GTSNPN, SVGIG (reference sequence). CDR3 length: 14 amino acids. The CDR3 nucleotides are TGTGCCTGGAGCCTGGGACTAGCGGGTTACGAGCAGTACTTC. Translation gives CAWSLGLAGYEQYF.

This clone has a single count. The same CDR3 also results from other DNA sequences found in this sample. The chain uses TRBV27 and TRBJ2-7; tentative D call: TRBD1 (6 bases). V lost 3 bases and J 3 bases, leaving 9 bases between the germline ends. The CDR3 is made up of 13 amino acids. Germline V lookup: CDR1 MNHEY, CDR2 SMNVEV (reference sequence). The CDR3 is CASSFGGGYEQYF. CDR3 nucleotide sequence: TGTGCCAGCAGTTTTGGGGGCGGCTACGAGCAGTACTTC.

The V call is TRBV30, the J call TRBJ2-7; D is unclear. V was pared by 3 bases and J by 5 bases, with 14 bases between. Germline-derived CDR1 and CDR2 are GTSNPN and SVGIG (reference sequence). This CDR3 spans 13 amino acids. This CDR3 reads CAWSPDPRNEQYF. The DNA for the CDR3 is TGTGCCTGGAGCCCTGACCCCCGTAACGAGCAGTACTTC.

The chain links TRBV6-5 to TRBJ2-1, with D possibly TRBD2 on 6 matching bases. This CDR3 spans 16 amino acids. With 0 bases removed from V and 3 bases from J, the gap between germline ends came to 12 bases. Germline V gene lookup returns CDR1 MNHEY and CDR2 SVGAGI. This CDR3 reads CASSYSSGVIYNEQFF. CDR3 nucleotide sequence: TGTGCCAGCAGTTACTCTTCGGGAGTGATCTACAATGAGCAGTTCTTC.

The CDR3 DNA sequence: TGTGCCAGCAGTTTCGACGGCCATGAGCAGTTCTTC. Encoded protein: CASSFDGHEQFF. J is TRBJ2-1 and V is TRBV27; D uncertain. This CDR3 spans 12 amino acids. The V end was cut by 3 bases, the J end by 8 bases, with 8 bases between. Germline V gene lookup returns CDR1 MNHEY and CDR2 SMNVEV (reference sequence).

V and J are TRBV19 and TRBJ1-4, with a possible D match to TRBD1 (5 bases). This CDR3 has 14 amino acids. Per germline, CDR1 LNHDA and CDR2 SQIVND (reference sequence). The germline V and J ends were trimmed by 7 bases and 7 bases, with 16 bases remaining between them. As DNA, the CDR3 is TGTGCCAGTACCGATCACCTGACAGCTGAAAAACTGTTTTTT. This encodes CASTDHLTAEKLFF.

The rearrangement links TRBV27 to TRBJ2-3, with a tentative D call TRBD2 (6 bases). V gave up 3 bases and J gave up 6 bases, with 16 bases separating them. This CDR3 contains 15 residues. CDR1 is MNHEY, CDR2 SMNVEV, per germline (reference sequence). CDR3 in amino acids: CASSLVRDSGDTQYF. CDR3 bases: TGTGCCAGCAGTTTGGTCCGGGACTCAGGGGATACGCAGTATTTT.

The chain links TRBV30 to TRBJ2-5; D not certain. Looked up from germline, CDR1 is GTSNPN and CDR2 is SVGIG (reference sequence). The V gene lost 3 bases and the J gene lost 5 bases, with 13 bases spanning the gap. CDR3 length equals 13 residues. CDR3 nucleotide sequence: TGTGCCTGGAGCCTAGGATGGTTGGAGACCCAGTACTTC. It encodes CAWSLGWLETQYF. Full variable domain (rest looked up from reference TRBV30 and TRBJ2-5): SQTIHQWPATLVQPVGSPLSLECTVEGTSNPNLYWYRQAAGRGLQLLFYSVGIGQISSEVPQNLSASRPQDRQFILSSKKLLLSDSGFYLCAWSLGWLETQYFGPGTRLLVL.

The chain couples TRBV5-6 to TRBJ2-1; 7 bases are shared with TRBD1. V was pared by 4 bases and J by 9 bases, with 22 bases of the junction left unmatched. CDR3 length equals 18 residues. The V gene's germline CDR1 is SGHDT and CDR2 YYEEEE. CDR3 sequence (DNA): TGTGCCAGCAGCGACGGGACAGTACTGCGCGGAGAGGCCCGTGAGCAGTTCTTC. Encoded protein: CASSDGTVLRGEAREQFF.

The rearrangement links TRBV11-2 to TRBJ2-1, with a possible D match to TRBD1 (6 bases). With 7 bases removed from V and 4 bases from J, the gap between germline ends came to 20 bases. The CDR3 totals 16 residues. Germline V gives CDR1 SGHAT, CDR2 FQNNGV. The DNA for the CDR3 is TGTGCCAGCACCGACATGGGGGCAGCAGGGTACAATGAGCAGTTCTTC. This translates into CASTDMGAAGYNEQFF. Based on the CDR3 plus reference TRBV11-2 and TRBJ2-1, the full variable domain is EAGVAQSPRYKIIEKRQSVAFWCNPISGHATLYWYQQILGQGPKLLIQFQNNGVVDDSQLPKDRFSAERLKGVDSTLKIQPAKLEDSAVYLCASTDMGAAGYNEQFFGPGTRLTVL.

V is TRBV6-5 and J is TRBJ1-5; D unclear. The CDR3 contains 13 residues. Per germline, CDR1 MNHEY and CDR2 SVGAGI. Trimming stripped 2 bases from V and 7 bases from J, with 9 bases between. In nucleotides, the CDR3 is TGTGCCAGCAGTTACCGGGGAGGACAGCCCCAGCATTTT. Translated: CASSYRGGQPQHF.

V is TRBV28 and J is TRBJ2-7, with 8 bases that match TRBD1. V trimming: 5 bases; J trimming: 5 bases; junction bases outside the gene matches: 5. Germline assignment: CDR1 MDHEN and CDR2 SYDVKM. The CDR3 sequence is 13 residues long. CDR3 coding DNA: TGTGCCAGCAGTCTATTACAGGGGGACGAGCAGTACTTC. Protein: CASSLLQGDEQYF.

The rearrangement joins TRBV6-4 to TRBJ2-7, with D perhaps matching TRBD1 (6 bases). The CDR3 has 17 residues. The germline V gene encodes CDR1 MRHNA and CDR2 SNTAGT. Between the trimmed V and J ends, which lost 4 bases and 0 bases, there was a span of 19 bases. The CDR3 reads CASSGPPPGHSSYEQYF. The CDR3 DNA follows: TGTGCCAGCAGTGGACCCCCCCCGGGACACTCCTCCTACGAGCAGTACTTC.

The chain joins TRBV18 to TRBJ2-3; D unclear. V lost 4 bases and J 0 bases, leaving 14 bases between the germline ends. CDR1 is KGHSH, CDR2 LQKENI, per germline. This CDR3 is 16 amino acids long. CDR3 coding DNA: TGTGCCAGCTCACTCACTGCGAGCTATAGCACAGATACGCAGTATTTT. Amino acids: CASSLTASYSTDTQYF.

The gene calls are TRBV7-6 and TRBJ2-3, with D unresolved. The CDR3 covers 12 residues. The V gene's germline CDR1 is SGHVS and CDR2 FNYEAQ. V lost 0 bases and J 6 bases, leaving 4 bases between the germline ends. The CDR3 spells CASSLAADTQYF. In DNA, the CDR3 is TGTGCCAGCAGCTTAGCGGCCGATACGCAGTATTTT.

V gene TRBV28 combines with J gene TRBJ2-3, with 7 bases matching TRBD2. The CDR3 runs to 13 residues. V was pared by 7 bases and J by 4 bases, with 5 bases of the junction left unmatched. The germline gives CDR1 MDHEN, CDR2 SYDVKM. CDR3 DNA: TGTGCCAGCACCGCGGGAGTTCCAGATACGCAGTATTTT. It yields the protein CASTAGVPDTQYF.

The V and J genes are TRBV5-5 and TRBJ1-1; weak D call: TRBD1 (6 bases). Trimming took off 4 bases at V and 0 bases at J, with 19 bases between the two ends. Germline-derived CDR1 and CDR2 are SGHKS and YYEKEE (reference sequence). This CDR3 is 17 amino acids long. CDR3 sequence: CASSPKGQGWMNTEAFF. The CDR3 DNA follows: TGTGCCAGCAGCCCAAAGGGACAAGGGTGGATGAACACTGAAGCTTTCTTT.

V gene TRBV11-2 combines with J gene TRBJ2-3; D tentatively fits TRBD1 or TRBD2 (5 bases each). Germline CDR1 and CDR2: SGHAT and FQNNGV. Trimming took off 4 bases at V and 1 base at J, with 15 bases between the two ends. This CDR3 spans 16 amino acids. In DNA, the CDR3 is TGTGCCAGCAGCTCAGCAATACGAGGGGGCACAGATACGCAGTATTTT. Protein sequence: CASSSAIRGGTDTQYF.

The chain employs TRBV9 and TRBJ1-5; tentatively, D is TRBD1 (6 bases). The CDR3 is made up of 14 amino acids. The V and J ends lost 3 bases and 2 bases respectively, with 9 bases between them. Germline V lookup: CDR1 SGDLS, CDR2 YYNGEE. The CDR3 sequence: CASSGDIGNQPQHF. In DNA, the CDR3 is TGTGCCAGCAGCGGGGACATCGGCAATCAGCCCCAGCATTTT. Filled out from reference TRBV9 and TRBJ1-5, the complete variable domain reads DSGVTQTPKHLITATGQRVTLRCSPRSGDLSVYWYQQSLDQGLQFLIQYYNGEERAKGNILERFSAQQFPDLHSELNLSSLELGDSALYFCASSGDIGNQPQHFGDGTRLSIL.

The chain is built from TRBV7-9 and TRBJ2-1; TRBD1 matches 9 bases. From germline, CDR1 is SEHNR and CDR2 FQNEAQ (reference sequence). With 5 bases clipped from V and 6 bases from J, the junction kept 8 bases outside the gene matches. CDR3 size: 15 residues. The CDR3 reads CASSPTGGAVNEQFF. CDR3 in DNA: TGTGCCAGCAGCCCCACAGGGGGCGCCGTCAATGAGCAGTTCTTC.